The 27 T cell receptor beta chains below all came from one sample that was sequenced in a study of shared clonotypes between healthy human individuals. Naive CD8 isolation took CD45RO-negative cells positively selected for CCR7 and excluded terminally differentiated effector memory CD45RA+ cells. Clones were sequenced by immunoSEQ multiplex PCR, and TCRdb holds only the in-frame ones, with some missing. The table includes over 2 million clones, around 96% detected once. The sample comprised naive CD8+ T cells sorted from blood. Source of these receptors: a man younger than 35 in good health.

V usage is TRBV19 and J usage is TRBJ2-1; D perhaps matches TRBD2 (5 bases). The CDR3 runs 12 residues. V shed 8 bases and J shed 6 bases, with 11 bases lying between them. From germline, CDR1 is LNHDA and CDR2 SQIVND (reference sequence). This CDR3 reads CASETTTNEQFF. The CDR3, as DNA: TGTGCCAGTGAGACTACGACCAATGAGCAGTTCTTC. The whole variable domain, filled in from reference TRBV19 and TRBJ2-1, reads DGGITQSPKYLFRKEGQNVTLSCEQNLNHDAMYWYRQDPGQGLRLIYYSQIVNDFQKGDIAEGYSVSREKKESFPLTVTSAQKNPTAFYLCASETTTNEQFFGPGTRLTVL.

The rearrangement links TRBV7-9 to TRBJ2-5; 11 positions agree with TRBD2. V gave up 6 bases and J gave up 1 base; unmatched junction bases: 7. The CDR3 is made up of 16 amino acids. Per germline, CDR1 SEHNR and CDR2 FQNEAQ (reference sequence). CDR3 DNA: TGTGCCAGCAGTTTGGGGACTAGCGGCACCCAAGAGACCCAGTACTTC. It translates to CASSLGTSGTQETQYF. Based on the CDR3 plus reference TRBV7-9 and TRBJ2-5, the full variable domain is DTGVSQNPRHKITKRGQNVTFRCDPISEHNRLYWYRQTLGQGPEFLTYFQNEAQLEKSRLLSDRFSAERPKGSFSTLEIQRTEQGDSAMYLCASSLGTSGTQETQYFGPGTRLLVL.

The chain uses TRBV5-6 and TRBJ2-7; tentative D call: TRBD1 (5 bases). The germline gives CDR1 SGHDT, CDR2 YYEEEE. V was shortened by 0 bases and J by 3 bases, with 7 bases between the two germline ends. The CDR3 consists of 13 residues. This CDR3 reads CASSLGQYYEQYF. CDR3 nucleotides: TGTGCCAGCAGCTTGGGACAGTACTACGAGCAGTACTTC.

V is TRBV30 and J is TRBJ2-1; D is possibly TRBD2 (5 bases). Trimming took off 4 bases at V and 5 bases at J, with 9 bases between the two ends. Germline V gene data show CDR1 as GTSNPN and CDR2 as SVGIG (reference sequence). The length of the CDR3 is 12 residues. In nucleotides, the CDR3 is TGTGCCTGGAAGGGAGTGGACAATGAGCAGTTCTTC. It yields the protein CAWKGVDNEQFF.

V gene TRBV7-9 combines with J gene TRBJ2-7, with D maybe TRBD1 (7 bases). CDR1 and CDR2 (germline): SEHNR, FQNEAQ (reference sequence). Trimming shortened V by 5 bases and J by 0 bases, and 11 bases separated the two germline ends. The CDR3 sequence is 14 residues long. In nucleotides, the CDR3 is TGTGCCAGCAGCCGACAGGGAGGCTCCTACGAGCAGTACTTC. As protein: CASSRQGGSYEQYF.

This chain joins TRBV6-6 and TRBJ2-3; D might be TRBD2 (5 bases). The CDR3 runs to 14 residues. The germline V and J ends were trimmed by 7 bases and 1 base, with 12 bases remaining between them. Germline assignment: CDR1 MNHNY and CDR2 SVGAGI (reference sequence). For the CDR3, the DNA is TGTGCCAGCACGCTTGGACTTCGCACAGATACGCAGTATTTT. This sequence encodes CASTLGLRTDTQYF.

The rearrangement joins TRBV27 to TRBJ2-5; D may be TRBD1 or TRBD2 (5 bases each). V was cut by 7 bases and J by 2 bases, with 14 bases left in between. The CDR3 sequence is 14 residues long. CDR1 is MNHEY, CDR2 SMNVEV, per germline (reference sequence). The CDR3 coding sequence is TGTGCCAGCATGGGGACGGAACGACAAGAGACCCAGTACTTC. The encoded protein is CASMGTERQETQYF.

This chain connects TRBV9 to TRBJ1-2, with D perhaps matching TRBD1 (5 bases). Trimming removed 0 bases from V and 7 bases from J, with 16 bases in between. The CDR3 covers 15 residues. CDR1 is SGDLS, CDR2 YYNGEE, per germline. The CDR3 DNA sequence: TGTGCCAGCAGCGTAGGCGGGACCGACCTAGGTGGCTACACCTTC. Protein sequence: CASSVGGTDLGGYTF.

This clone was detected once. The rearrangement uses TRBV7-8 and TRBJ2-1; D gene uncertain. The CDR3 spans 15 residues. Germline V gene data show CDR1 as SGHVS and CDR2 as FQNEAQ. V dropped 0 bases and J dropped 3 bases, with 9 bases sitting between them. The CDR3 DNA sequence: TGTGCCAGCAGCTTAGCAGGAGACAACTACAATGAGCAGTTCTTC. It yields the protein CASSLAGDNYNEQFF.

V and J are TRBV9 and TRBJ2-2; D may be TRBD2 (5 bases). Germline V CDR1 and CDR2: SGDLS, YYNGEE. The CDR3 runs 15 residues. V lost 0 bases and J lost 1, with 7 bases in between. The CDR3 nucleotides are TGTGCCAGCAGCGTAGCGGGGATGAACACCGGGGAGCTGTTTTTT. It specifies CASSVAGMNTGELFF.

The rearrangement joins TRBV10-3 to TRBJ1-1, with D perhaps matching TRBD1 (5 bases). Trimming cost V 2 bases and J 8 bases, with 9 bases left between them. This CDR3 comprises 12 residues. Germline V CDR1 and CDR2: ENHRY, SYGVKD. The CDR3 protein is CAISEGATEAFF. Here the CDR3 DNA reads TGTGCCATCAGTGAGGGGGCAACGGAAGCTTTCTTT.

The chain couples TRBV7-2 to TRBJ1-2; a weak D match, TRBD1 (6 bases). This CDR3 region has 12 residues. Trimming took off 1 base at V and 7 bases at J, with 7 bases between the two ends. The germline gives CDR1 SGHTA, CDR2 FQGNSA. The CDR3 protein is CASSLDRAGYTF. CDR3 DNA: TGTGCCAGCAGCTTAGACAGGGCTGGCTACACCTTC.

The chain combines TRBV10-2 with TRBJ1-5, with D possibly matching TRBD1 (5 bases). Germline assignment: CDR1 WSHSY and CDR2 SAAADI. CDR3 length equals 14 residues. With 8 bases removed from V and 3 bases from J, the gap between germline ends came to 14 bases. The CDR3 reads CASWAGQTNQPQHF. The CDR3 DNA reads as TGCGCCAGCTGGGCAGGGCAAACCAATCAGCCCCAGCATTTT.

This clone has a single count. V is TRBV6-5 and J is TRBJ1-5; no definite D call. Trimming stripped 5 bases from V and 5 bases from J, with 10 bases between. This CDR3 has 13 residues. In germline, CDR1 is MNHEY, CDR2 SVGAGI. CDR3 DNA sequence: TGTGCCAGCAGTCTCGACGTGGATCAGCCCCAGCATTTT. This translates into CASSLDVDQPQHF.

J is TRBJ1-1 and V is TRBV29-1, with D hard to call. This CDR3 is 14 amino acids long. Trimming shortened V by 1 base and J by 7 bases, and 16 bases separated the two germline ends. CDR1 and CDR2 from the germline V gene are SQVTM and ANQGSEA. The chain's CDR3 is CSVEGVVVHNEAFF. In DNA, the CDR3 is TGCAGCGTTGAAGGGGTAGTGGTCCATAATGAAGCTTTCTTT.

Remarks on this clone: The same CDR3 can be traced to other DNA sequences in this sample. The chain has TRBV7-9 and TRBJ2-7, with no clear D. Germline lookup yields CDR1 SEHNR and CDR2 FQNEAQ (reference sequence). Between the trimmed V and J ends, which lost 1 base and 2 bases, there was a span of 6 bases. The CDR3 runs 13 residues. CDR3 sequence: CASSLDSTYEQYF. In DNA form, the CDR3 reads TGTGCCAGCAGCTTAGATTCGACCTACGAGCAGTACTTC.

The chain combines TRBV7-3 with TRBJ2-1, with D uncertain. The length of the CDR3 is 13 residues. CDR1 and CDR2 (germline): SGHTA, FQGTGA. Trimming took 4 bases from V and 7 from J, leaving 11 bases between them. The CDR3 loop is CASSSGFRNEQFF. CDR3 nucleotide sequence: TGTGCCAGCAGCTCCGGGTTCAGGAATGAGCAGTTCTTC.

This chain links TRBV7-6 with TRBJ2-7; D might be TRBD2 (6 bases). Trimming left V 2 bases short and J 3 bases short, with 17 bases between. Germline V gene sequence: CDR1 SGHVS, CDR2 FNYEAQ. This CDR3 region has 16 residues. The CDR3 region is CASSLNSGGTYYEQYF. In nucleotides, the CDR3 is TGTGCCAGCAGCTTAAATAGTGGCGGGACTTACTACGAGCAGTACTTC.

This clone appeared once. This chain links TRBV13 with TRBJ2-7, with 11 bases that match TRBD2. The CDR3 runs to 15 residues. Germline V CDR1 and CDR2: PRHDT, FYEKMQ (reference sequence). V gave up 5 bases and J gave up 2 bases; unmatched junction bases: 5. The CDR3 loop is CASSEGTSGAYEQYF. The CDR3 nucleotides read TGTGCCAGCAGCGAGGGGACTAGCGGTGCCTACGAGCAGTACTTC. Looking up the rest from reference TRBV13 and TRBJ2-7 gives the full variable domain: AAGVIQSPRHLIKEKRETATLKCYPIPRHDTVYWYQQGPGQDPQFLISFYEKMQSDKGSIPDRFSAQQFSDYHSELNMSSLELGDSALYFCASSEGTSGAYEQYFGPGTRLTVT.

This chain uses TRBV6-1 with TRBJ1-1; no clear D. CDR3 length equals 13 residues. The V gene's germline CDR1 is MNHNS and CDR2 SASEGT. Trimming took off 8 bases at V and 1 base at J, with 11 bases between the two ends. The CDR3 nucleotides read TGTGCCAGCGTTTTATTTCCGAACACTGAAGCTTTCTTT. Translating gives CASVLFPNTEAFF.

This chain joins TRBV6-5 and TRBJ2-7; D is possibly TRBD1 or TRBD2 (5 bases each). Per germline, CDR1 MNHEY and CDR2 SVGAGI. The CDR3 loop spans 16 amino acids. V lost 3 bases and J lost 0, with 15 bases in between. This CDR3 reads CASSYSLGTHSYEQYF. The CDR3 nucleotides read TGTGCCAGCAGTTATAGCTTGGGGACCCACTCCTACGAGCAGTACTTC.

V usage is TRBV19 and J usage is TRBJ1-1; D may be TRBD1 (5 bases). The CDR3 covers 16 residues. V lost 2 bases to trimming and J lost 1 base, with 14 bases between them. Germline V gives CDR1 LNHDA, CDR2 SQIVND (reference sequence). The CDR3 spells CASSITDGTANTEAFF. The DNA for the CDR3 is TGTGCCAGTAGTATAACGGACGGGACGGCGAACACTGAAGCTTTCTTT.

V gene TRBV30 combines with J gene TRBJ1-2; 9 nucleotides align to TRBD1. Trimming cost V 2 bases and J 1 base; bases outside gene matches: 8. This CDR3 spans 16 amino acids. Germline-derived CDR1 and CDR2 are GTSNPN and SVGIG (reference sequence). The DNA of the CDR3 is TGTGCCTGGAGTACCTGGGACAGGGAGAATAACTATGGCTACACCTTC. This encodes CAWSTWDRENNYGYTF.

The V and J genes are TRBV5-6 and TRBJ2-2, with D unresolved. The CDR3 length is 12 residues. CDR1 SGHDT and CDR2 YYEEEE come from the germline V gene. V was trimmed by 1 base and J by 7 bases, leaving 5 bases between them. DNA for the CDR3: TGTGCCAGCAGCTTGTTGAACGGGGAGCTGTTTTTT. Its translation is CASSLLNGELFF.

With respect to this clone: The sample contains more than one DNA sequence encoding this CDR3. The chain combines TRBV9 with TRBJ1-6; no clear D gene. The V end was cut by 0 bases, the J end by 7 bases, with 5 bases between. This CDR3 is built from 13 residues. The germline gives CDR1 SGDLS, CDR2 YYNGEE. DNA for the CDR3: TGTGCCAGCAGCGTAGGGGCCAATTCACCCCTCCACTTT. Translating gives CASSVGANSPLHF.

This clone has only a few counts. The chain links TRBV30 to TRBJ1-1; no firm D call. The V gene's germline CDR1 is GTSNPN and CDR2 SVGIG (reference sequence). The CDR3 has 13 amino acids. Trimming left V 4 bases short and J 0 bases short, with 9 bases between. The CDR3 here is CAWTRALNTEAFF. In nucleotides, the CDR3 is TGTGCCTGGACCCGCGCTCTGAACACTGAAGCTTTCTTT.

The J gene is TRBJ1-2, the V gene TRBV27; 9 bases line up with TRBD1. There are 14 residues in the CDR3. CDR1 and CDR2 from the germline V gene are MNHEY and SMNVEV (reference sequence). Trimming at V came to 6 bases and at J to 2 bases, leaving 4 bases not matched to a gene. CDR3 loop: CASSSDRGNYGYTF. The DNA of the CDR3 is TGTGCCAGCAGCTCGGACAGGGGAAACTATGGCTACACCTTC.